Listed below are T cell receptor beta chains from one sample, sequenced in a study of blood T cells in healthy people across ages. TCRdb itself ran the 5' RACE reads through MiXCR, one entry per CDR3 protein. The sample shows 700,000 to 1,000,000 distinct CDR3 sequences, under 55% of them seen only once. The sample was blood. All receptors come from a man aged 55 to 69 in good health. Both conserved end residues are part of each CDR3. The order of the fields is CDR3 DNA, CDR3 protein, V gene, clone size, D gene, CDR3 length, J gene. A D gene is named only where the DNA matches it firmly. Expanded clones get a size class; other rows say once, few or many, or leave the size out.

cdr3_nt: TGTGCCATCAGTCTGGGACAGGGGAGCTATGGCTACACCTTC; cdr3_aa: CAISLGQGSYGYTF; v_call: TRBV10-3; clone_size: few; d_call: TRBD1; cdr3_length: 14; j_call: TRBJ1-2
cdr3_nt: TGTGCCAGCAGCTTGGATGGGACAGGGGTTCCAACTAATGAAAAACTGTTTTTT; cdr3_aa: CASSLDGTGVPTNEKLFF; v_call: TRBV5-5; clone_size: .; d_call: TRBD1; cdr3_length: 18; j_call: TRBJ1-4
cdr3_nt: TGCGCCAGCAGCCAAAATCCGGGACGGGCCCGCTCTGGGGCCAACGTCCTGACTTTC; cdr3_aa: CASSQNPGRARSGANVLTF; v_call: TRBV4-3; clone_size: few; d_call: .; cdr3_length: 19; j_call: TRBJ2-6
cdr3_nt: TGCGCCAGCAGCGCCTGGACAGCCAGCCAGCCGACTTTC; cdr3_aa: CASSAWTASQPTF; v_call: TRBV5-1; clone_size: .; d_call: .; cdr3_length: 13; j_call: TRBJ2-6
cdr3_nt: TGTGCCAGCAGCCCGTCGCGGGTCGTGACGGACTATGGCTACACCTTC; cdr3_aa: CASSPSRVVTDYGYTF; v_call: TRBV3-1; clone_size: .; d_call: .; cdr3_length: 16; j_call: TRBJ1-2
cdr3_nt: TGCAGTCCTTTGGGTAGAGGGCGGCTAGCGGGGGGCCCTCCACGAGGAGATACGCAGTATTTT; cdr3_aa: CSPLGRGRLAGGPPRGDTQYF; v_call: TRBV20-1; clone_size: few; d_call: TRBD2; cdr3_length: 21; j_call: TRBJ2-3
cdr3_nt: TGCAGTGCTAGAGGTCCCGGAACCTACGAGCAGTACTTC; cdr3_aa: CSARGPGTYEQYF; v_call: TRBV20-1; clone_size: .; d_call: .; cdr3_length: 13; j_call: TRBJ2-7
cdr3_nt: TGTGCCAGCTTGTCCGGGACAGGCTTATACGAGCAGTACTTC; cdr3_aa: CASLSGTGLYEQYF; v_call: TRBV6-1; clone_size: .; d_call: TRBD1; cdr3_length: 14; j_call: TRBJ2-7
cdr3_nt: TGCGCCAGCAGCTTGCTTGGGACAGGGGCCTATGAGCAGTTATTC; cdr3_aa: CASSLLGTGAYEQLF; v_call: TRBV5-1; clone_size: once; d_call: TRBD1; cdr3_length: 15; j_call: TRBJ2-1
cdr3_nt: TGCGCCAGCAGCTCCGGGTCCCGAGAGACCCAGTACTTC; cdr3_aa: CASSSGSRETQYF; v_call: TRBV5-1; clone_size: .; d_call: .; cdr3_length: 13; j_call: TRBJ2-5
cdr3_nt: TGTGCCAGCAGTCCACCGGGATATTACACCTTC; cdr3_aa: CASSPPGYYTF; v_call: TRBV6-2/TRBV6-3; clone_size: .; d_call: .; cdr3_length: 11; j_call: TRBJ1-2
cdr3_nt: TGTGCCAGCAGTTACGGGGGGCAGGGCGGGGAGCTGTTTTTT; cdr3_aa: CASSYGGQGGELFF; v_call: TRBV6-5; clone_size: .; d_call: .; cdr3_length: 14; j_call: TRBJ2-2
cdr3_nt: TGTGCCAGCAGTTTATTCCCCGGAGGGAGCGGCTACACCTTC; cdr3_aa: CASSLFPGGSGYTF; v_call: TRBV28; clone_size: .; d_call: .; cdr3_length: 14; j_call: TRBJ1-2
cdr3_nt: TGTGCCAGCAGCGCCGGAGGGACAGGGGGCGATACAGAATACTCCTACGAGCAGTTCTTC; cdr3_aa: CASSAGGTGGDTEYSYEQFF; v_call: TRBV21-1; clone_size: .; d_call: .; cdr3_length: 20; j_call: TRBJ2-1
cdr3_nt: TGTGCCAGCAGCTTGGTCGACGAGCAGTACTTC; cdr3_aa: CASSLVDEQYF; v_call: TRBV5-5; clone_size: .; d_call: .; cdr3_length: 11; j_call: TRBJ2-7
cdr3_nt: TGTGCCAGCAGTCCGGGCCTCTCTGGAAACACCATATATTTT; cdr3_aa: CASSPGLSGNTIYF; v_call: TRBV28; clone_size: few; d_call: .; cdr3_length: 14; j_call: TRBJ1-3
cdr3_nt: TGCGCCAGCGGCCACCCGAGGGGAGTTCCTGAAGCTTTCTTT; cdr3_aa: CASGHPRGVPEAFF; v_call: TRBV4-1; clone_size: .; d_call: .; cdr3_length: 14; j_call: TRBJ1-1
cdr3_nt: TGTGCCAGCAGCCAATGGACAGGGAGGGAACAGTTCTTC; cdr3_aa: CASSQWTGREQFF; v_call: TRBV14; clone_size: .; d_call: .; cdr3_length: 13; j_call: TRBJ2-1
cdr3_nt: TGTGCCAGCAGCACCATAGGGGATGACTACGAGCAGTACTTC; cdr3_aa: CASSTIGDDYEQYF; v_call: TRBV21-1; clone_size: few; d_call: .; cdr3_length: 14; j_call: TRBJ2-7
cdr3_nt: TGTGCCAGCAGTCTCGTGAGCTCCTACAATGAGCAGTTCTTC; cdr3_aa: CASSLVSSYNEQFF; v_call: TRBV6-5; clone_size: many; d_call: .; cdr3_length: 14; j_call: TRBJ2-1
cdr3_nt: TGTGCCAGCAGCTCTAACGTGAATTCACCCCTCCACTTT; cdr3_aa: CASSSNVNSPLHF; v_call: TRBV9; clone_size: .; d_call: .; cdr3_length: 13; j_call: TRBJ1-6
cdr3_nt: TGTGCCAGCAGTTCCACGTCGGGACAGGGGTTGAACATTCAGTACTTC; cdr3_aa: CASSSTSGQGLNIQYF; v_call: TRBV12-3/TRBV12-4; clone_size: many; d_call: TRBD1; cdr3_length: 16; j_call: TRBJ2-4
cdr3_nt: TGTGCCAGCAGGGGGGGCCTAGGCCCTCTCCGCTACACCTTC; cdr3_aa: CASRGGLGPLRYTF; v_call: TRBV7-9; clone_size: .; d_call: .; cdr3_length: 14; j_call: TRBJ1-2
cdr3_nt: TGTGCCAGCAGCGTCGGCTTTCCGGAGGAGACCCAGTACTTC; cdr3_aa: CASSVGFPEETQYF; v_call: TRBV9; clone_size: few; d_call: .; cdr3_length: 14; j_call: TRBJ2-5
cdr3_nt: TGTGCCAGCAGCTCCCCGACAGGGAGCCTCTACGAGCAGTACTTC; cdr3_aa: CASSSPTGSLYEQYF; v_call: TRBV7-9; clone_size: .; d_call: TRBD1; cdr3_length: 15; j_call: TRBJ2-7
cdr3_nt: TGTGCCACCAGCAGAGAGCTCGGGGGGGCGAATGAGCAGTTCTTC; cdr3_aa: CATSRELGGANEQFF; v_call: TRBV15; clone_size: many; d_call: TRBD2; cdr3_length: 15; j_call: TRBJ2-1
cdr3_nt: TGTGCCAGCAGCTTAGGGAGCGGGGCTTATGAGCAGTTCTTC; cdr3_aa: CASSLGSGAYEQFF; v_call: TRBV11-2; clone_size: .; d_call: TRBD2; cdr3_length: 14; j_call: TRBJ2-1
cdr3_nt: TGTGCCAGCAGCGCCCAAAGCGGAGTCACAGATACGCAGTATTTT; cdr3_aa: CASSAQSGVTDTQYF; v_call: TRBV6-1; clone_size: .; d_call: .; cdr3_length: 15; j_call: TRBJ2-3
cdr3_nt: TGCAGTGCTGGAGATCATGTTCGGAGCGGGGCGGGGAATGAGCAGTTCTTC; cdr3_aa: CSAGDHVRSGAGNEQFF; v_call: TRBV20-1; clone_size: .; d_call: TRBD2; cdr3_length: 17; j_call: TRBJ2-1
cdr3_nt: TGTGCCAGCAGTTACGGGACAGGGGGGAACAATGAGCAGTTCTTC; cdr3_aa: CASSYGTGGNNEQFF; v_call: TRBV6-5; clone_size: .; d_call: TRBD1; cdr3_length: 15; j_call: TRBJ2-1
cdr3_nt: TGTGCCAGCAGTCCCATGTCTGGCAGCTCCTACAATGAGCAGTTCTTC; cdr3_aa: CASSPMSGSSYNEQFF; v_call: TRBV7-9; clone_size: .; d_call: .; cdr3_length: 16; j_call: TRBJ2-1
cdr3_nt: TGCAGTGCTAGCCCCGGACTAGCGGGGGGAGTTGAGCAGTTCTTC; cdr3_aa: CSASPGLAGGVEQFF; v_call: TRBV20-1; clone_size: .; d_call: TRBD2; cdr3_length: 15; j_call: TRBJ2-1
cdr3_nt: TGTGCCAGCAGCCCCCGTCACACCGGGGAGCTGTTTTTT; cdr3_aa: CASSPRHTGELFF; v_call: TRBV11-2; clone_size: .; d_call: .; cdr3_length: 13; j_call: TRBJ2-2
cdr3_nt: TGTGCCAGCAGCTCAGGAGGTAGCGGTAATTCACCCCTCCACTTT; cdr3_aa: CASSSGGSGNSPLHF; v_call: TRBV7-2; clone_size: few; d_call: .; cdr3_length: 15; j_call: TRBJ1-6
cdr3_nt: TGTGCCAGCAGCGCCCAGGACAGGGTAAATGGCTACACCTTC; cdr3_aa: CASSAQDRVNGYTF; v_call: TRBV9; clone_size: .; d_call: TRBD1; cdr3_length: 14; j_call: TRBJ1-2
cdr3_nt: TGTGCCAGCAGACCCACAGGGGTCTGCAATAGCAATCAGCCCCAGCATTTT; cdr3_aa: CASRPTGVCNSNQPQHF; v_call: TRBV21-1; clone_size: .; d_call: .; cdr3_length: 17; j_call: TRBJ1-5
cdr3_nt: TGTGCCAGCAGTTTAAAAAGGCTAGCGGGGGTAACCGCAACCGGCTATACGCAGTATTTT; cdr3_aa: CASSLKRLAGVTATGYTQYF; v_call: TRBV27; clone_size: .; d_call: TRBD2; cdr3_length: 20; j_call: TRBJ2-3
cdr3_nt: TGTGCCAGCAGCCCCAGGACAGGAGAGAACACCGGGGAGCTGTTTTTT; cdr3_aa: CASSPRTGENTGELFF; v_call: TRBV7-3; clone_size: .; d_call: TRBD1; cdr3_length: 16; j_call: TRBJ2-2
cdr3_nt: TGCGCCAGCAGTCAAAGGGGGGACAGCGCGCTCGATGAGCAGTTCTTC; cdr3_aa: CASSQRGDSALDEQFF; v_call: TRBV5-1; clone_size: .; d_call: .; cdr3_length: 16; j_call: TRBJ2-1
cdr3_nt: TGTGCCAGCAGCATACGACGGAATTATGGCTACACCTTC; cdr3_aa: CASSIRRNYGYTF; v_call: TRBV3-1; clone_size: .; d_call: .; cdr3_length: 13; j_call: TRBJ1-2
cdr3_nt: TGTGCCAGCAGTTGCGGGGGGGCCGGAGATACGCAGTATTTT; cdr3_aa: CASSCGGAGDTQYF; v_call: TRBV12-3/TRBV12-4; clone_size: many; d_call: TRBD2; cdr3_length: 14; j_call: TRBJ2-3
cdr3_nt: TGTGCCATCAGTGACGAAAGCGTGGTCCTGGAGACCCAGTACTTC; cdr3_aa: CAISDESVVLETQYF; v_call: TRBV10-3; clone_size: few; d_call: .; cdr3_length: 15; j_call: TRBJ2-5